This T cell receptor (beta chain) emerged from a study of cytomegalovirus exposure and HLA in healthy donors. 60 Vbeta and 13 Jbeta primers were used in PCR. Generated by immunoSEQ multiplex PCR, the TCRdb table keeps only in-frame clones and is missing some. The table lists around 95,000 clones, approximately 72% of them singletons. CDR3 length: 15 residues. Germline V gives CDR1 KGHSY, CDR2 FQNENV. The V gene lost 2 bases and the J gene lost 0 bases, with 10 bases spanning the gap. On this clone itself: Its target is not known.

Whole-study findings and limits: Later analysis suggested most CMV-associated TCR beta chains were HLA-restricted. Published work reported that the classifier diagnosed cytomegalovirus status with high specificity and sensitivity.

The J gene is TRBJ1-2, the V gene TRBV16; unclear D gene. This receptor was obtained from a woman in her thirties or forties in good health and CMV-seropositive. The sequenced sample was PBMCs. Here the CDR3 reads CASSQTHFSNYGYTF. In DNA, the CDR3 is TGTGCCAGCAGCCAAACTCATTTCTCTAACTATGGCTACACCTTC.